The 26 T cell receptor beta chains presented below share a single source sample, sequenced in a study of human T cells and chemical hapten exposure. TCRdb processed the RACE reads anew with MiXCR; each CDR3 protein has one entry. The sample holds roughly 97,000 distinct CDR3 sequences; 27% are singletons and the top ten take 10%. As to time point: patch test 3, about 24 weeks after DPC sensitization. As for treatment: therapeutic diphenylcyclopropenone sensitization with weekly scalp DPC. Sequencing used whole blood, obtained in connection with sensitization to the hapten diphenylcyclopropenone (DPC). These receptors came from a middle-aged man with alopecia areata. Some clones in this sample may be carry-over from other donors' samples.

The rearrangement joins TRBV20-1 to TRBJ2-1; TRBD2 matches at 11 bases. Looked up from germline, CDR1 is DFQATT and CDR2 is SNEGSKA (reference sequence). The length of the CDR3 is 14 residues. Trimming removed 1 base from V and 7 bases from J; junction bases left unmatched: 3. The chain's CDR3 is CSARASGRFNEQFF. The CDR3 bases are TGCAGTGCTAGAGCTAGCGGGAGGTTTAATGAGCAGTTCTTC.

The chain combines TRBV20-1 with TRBJ2-1; 11 bases match TRBD2. After removal of 6 bases from V and 16 bases from J, the junction contained 11 bases not matched to a gene. Germline V CDR1 and CDR2: DFQATT, SNEGSKA (reference sequence). The CDR3 extends over 12 amino acids. The CDR3 protein is CSAWLAGGLQFF. In nucleotides, the CDR3 is TGCAGTGCCTGGCTAGCGGGAGGCCTCCAATTCTTC.

The chain employs TRBV7-9 and TRBJ1-3; D not resolved. The CDR3 sequence is 12 residues long. The V gene's germline CDR1 is SEHNR and CDR2 FQNEAQ (reference sequence). The V end lost 1 base, the J end lost 7 bases, and 5 bases lay between the germline ends. In DNA, the CDR3 is TGTGCCAGCAGCTTAGACCGGAACACCATATATTTT. Residues: CASSLDRNTIYF.

This clonotype was recorded many times. V and J are TRBV7-8 and TRBJ2-3; D is ambiguous. CDR1 SGHVS and CDR2 FQNEAQ come from the germline V gene. There are 13 residues in the CDR3. The germline V and J ends were trimmed by 6 bases and 1 base, with 8 bases remaining between them. CDR3 protein: CASRLDGTDTQYF. The CDR3, as DNA: TGTGCCAGCAGACTGGATGGCACAGATACGCAGTATTTT. Using reference TRBV7-8 and TRBJ2-3 for the parts outside the CDR3, the full variable domain is GAGVSQSPRYKVAKRGQDVALRCDPISGHVSLFWYQQALGQGPEFLTYFQNEAQLDKSGLPSDRFFAERPEGSVSTLKIQRTQQEDSAVYLCASRLDGTDTQYFGPGTRLTVL.

This clonotype was seen a handful of times. The genes are TRBV7-9 and TRBJ2-3, with D tentatively TRBD2 (6 bases). Germline CDR1 reads SEHNR; CDR2 reads FQNEAQ (reference sequence). Trimming pared 8 bases from V and 2 bases from J, leaving 11 bases between. The CDR3 totals 13 residues. CDR3 sequence (DNA): TGTGCCAGCGAGGCGGGATCCACAGATACGCAGTATTTT. It translates to CASEAGSTDTQYF.

There are a few counts of this clonotype. Written as DNA, the CDR3 is TGTGCCAGCAGTTACCCCGCAGCCCGGTCCTACGAGCAGTACTTC. Amino acids: CASSYPAARSYEQYF. This chain joins TRBV6-6 and TRBJ2-7; D gene uncertain. Germline V lookup: CDR1 MNHNY, CDR2 SVGAGI (reference sequence). This CDR3 is built from 15 residues. V was pared by 2 bases and J by 1 base, with 12 bases between.

This rearrangement joins TRBV6-6 to TRBJ1-5; 9 bases fit TRBD1. J was trimmed by 2 bases and V by 2 bases; bases with no gene match: 1. The germline gives CDR1 MNHNY, CDR2 SVGAGI (reference sequence). The CDR3 extends over 15 amino acids. CDR3 protein: CASSYRTGGNQPQHF. In nucleotides, the CDR3 is TGTGCCAGCAGTTACAGGACAGGGGGCAATCAGCCCCAGCATTTT.

The chain recombines TRBV5-1 with TRBJ2-6; D unresolved. CDR3 length equals 12 residues. Trimming pared 3 bases from V and 12 bases from J, leaving 10 bases between. Germline CDR1 and CDR2: SGHRS and YFSETQ. The CDR3 loop is CASSSPRTVLTF. The CDR3 DNA sequence: TGCGCCAGCAGCTCGCCTCGGACCGTCCTGACTTTC.

This clonotype has ten or more counts. The J gene is TRBJ1-5, the V gene TRBV27; 11 bases agree with TRBD1. Unmatched junction bases numbered 4, after V lost 6 bases and J lost 6 bases. This CDR3 has 14 amino acids. Germline-derived CDR1 and CDR2 are MNHEY and SMNVEV (reference sequence). CDR3: CASRIGQGAQPQHF. The DNA of the CDR3 is TGTGCCAGCAGGATCGGACAGGGGGCTCAGCCCCAGCATTTT.

This clonotype turned up a few times. The chain recombines TRBV5-1 with TRBJ2-3; D ambiguous. Germline CDR1 SGHRS, CDR2 YFSETQ. V lost 4 bases and J lost 2, with 11 bases in between. The CDR3 loop spans 14 amino acids. The CDR3 coding sequence is TGCGCCAGCAGCATCGGGCCAATCACAGATACGCAGTATTTT. Encoded protein: CASSIGPITDTQYF.

The genes are TRBV6-2 or TRBV6-3 and TRBJ1-5, with a possible D match to TRBD1 (5 bases). This CDR3 region has 15 residues. Germline V gives CDR1 MNHEY, CDR2 SVGEGT. V dropped 1 base and J dropped 6 bases, with 13 bases sitting between them. CDR3 amino acids: CASSYWAGGTQPQHF. Written as DNA, the CDR3 is TGTGCCAGCAGTTACTGGGCCGGGGGTACTCAGCCCCAGCATTTT.

This clonotype counts as medium-sized. J is TRBJ2-7 and V is TRBV28; 7 bases are a match to TRBD2. The CDR3 has 16 residues. Trimming at V came to 4 bases and at J to 3 bases, leaving 12 bases not matched to a gene. Looked up from germline, CDR1 is MDHEN and CDR2 is SYDVKM. The CDR3 bases are TGTGCCAGCAGTTCCACGGGGAGGGGACGGAACTACGAGCAGTACTTC. Its translation is CASSSTGRGRNYEQYF.

In this sample, this clonotype turned up a few times. The V call is TRBV7-9, the J call TRBJ1-5; D not resolved. The CDR3 is 15 residues long. Trimming removed 1 base from V and 0 bases from J, with 7 bases in between. The germline V gene encodes CDR1 SEHNR and CDR2 FQNEAQ (reference sequence). The CDR3 is CASSLGQTSNQPQHF. The CDR3, as DNA: TGTGCCAGCAGCTTAGGCCAGACTAGCAATCAGCCCCAGCATTTT.

This clonotype was seen more than once but under ten times. The V call is TRBV7-2, the J call TRBJ1-1; the D is unclear. V shed 4 bases and J shed 6 bases, with 9 bases lying between them. This CDR3 comprises 12 residues. CDR1 and CDR2 from the germline V gene are SGHTA and FQGNSA. The CDR3 DNA reads TGTGCCAGCAGCTCCTCGGCCCCTGAAGCTTTCTTT. Translated: CASSSSAPEAFF.

This clonotype was found a few times. The V gene is TRBV11-2, the J gene TRBJ2-5, with a possible D match to TRBD1 (6 bases). The CDR3 is 14 amino acids. Germline values: CDR1 SGHAT, CDR2 FQNNGV. V was pared by 4 bases and J by 5 bases, with 14 bases between. As DNA, the CDR3 is TGTGCCAGCAGCTCACAGGGAGTTGGGGAGACCCAGTACTTC. It yields the protein CASSSQGVGETQYF.

V is TRBV6-1 and J is TRBJ2-1; maybe TRBD2 (6 bases). V was pared by 5 bases and J by 2 bases, with 16 bases between. Germline V lookup: CDR1 MNHNS, CDR2 SASEGT. The CDR3 loop spans 16 amino acids. The chain's CDR3 is CASSRRAGQTYNEQFF. Here the CDR3 DNA reads TGTGCCAGCAGTCGCCGGGCGGGGCAGACCTACAATGAGCAGTTCTTC.

The chain uses TRBV20-1 and TRBJ2-3; the D gene is possibly TRBD1 (5 bases). The CDR3 runs 15 residues. The V and J ends lost 3 bases and 2 bases respectively, with 15 bases between them. Germline V gene lookup returns CDR1 DFQATT and CDR2 SNEGSKA (reference sequence). The CDR3 bases are TGCAGTGCTAGTGGGCAGGGAATCGCCACAGATACGCAGTATTTT. It translates to CSASGQGIATDTQYF.

The V call is TRBV10-1, the J call TRBJ2-7, with 9 bases aligning to TRBD2. V lost 3 bases to trimming and J lost 2 bases; unmatched junction nucleotides: 5. This CDR3 has 15 residues. Germline V lookup: CDR1 WNHNN, CDR2 SYGVQD (reference sequence). The CDR3 nucleotides are TGCGCCAGCAGTGATGGGGCTAGCGGGACCTACGAGCAGTACTTC. Its protein is CASSDGASGTYEQYF.

The chain is built from TRBV5-1 and TRBJ2-2, with 7 bases aligning to TRBD1. Germline V gene lookup returns CDR1 SGHRS and CDR2 YFSETQ. CDR3 length equals 15 residues. Losses at the gene ends were 4 bases for V and 1 base for J; bases not matched to a gene: 4. The DNA for the CDR3 is TGCGCCAGCAGCGAGGGGACAGAGAACACCGGGGAGCTGTTTTTT. Translating gives CASSEGTENTGELFF. Combining the CDR3 with reference TRBV5-1 and TRBJ2-2 gives the whole variable domain KAGVTQTPRYLIKTRGQQVTLSCSPISGHRSVSWYQQTPGQGLQFLFEYFSETQRNKGNFPGRFSGRQFSNSRSEMNVSTLELGDSALYLCASSEGTENTGELFFGEGSRLTVL.

This clonotype has a handful of counts. The chain carries TRBV10-3 and TRBJ2-3; either TRBD1 or TRBD2 may fit D (5 bases each). Trimming took off 6 bases at V and 2 bases at J, with 12 bases between the two ends. CDR3 length equals 14 residues. Germline CDR1 and CDR2: ENHRY and SYGVKD. The CDR3 spells CAIRQLGATDTQYF. The DNA of the CDR3 is TGTGCCATCAGGCAACTAGGGGCCACAGATACGCAGTATTTT.

V and J are TRBV9 and TRBJ2-5; either TRBD1 or TRBD2 may fit D (5 bases each). The germline V gene has CDR1 SGDLS and CDR2 YYNGEE. V was shortened by 1 base and J by 1 base, with 8 bases between the two germline ends. There are 14 residues in the CDR3. The CDR3 DNA reads as TGTGCCAGCAGCGTATGGGGGACCCAAGAGACCCAGTACTTC. Its translation is CASSVWGTQETQYF.

In the case of this clonotype: This sequence may be a read error, since a much larger clone differs from it by one base. The chain couples TRBV4-2 to TRBJ2-1; the match to TRBD1 covers 7 bases. This CDR3 region has 18 residues. Germline V CDR1 and CDR2: LGHNA, YNFKEQ. Trimming removed 1 base from V and 0 bases from J; junction bases left unmatched: 9. The CDR3 region has the DNA TGTGCCAGCAGCCAAGTTAAGACCGGGGACAGCTCCTACAATGAGCAGTTCTTC. It codes for CASSQVKTGDSSYNEQFF.

This clonotype came up a few times. The CDR3: CASSLGANSPLHF. Here the CDR3 DNA reads TGTGCCAGCAGTTTGGGCGCAAATTCACCCCTCCACTTT. V usage is TRBV12-3 or TRBV12-4 and J usage is TRBJ1-6; D ambiguous. The V and J ends lost 3 bases and 7 bases respectively, with 7 bases between them. The CDR3 contains 13 residues.

V gene TRBV28 combines with J gene TRBJ2-2, with TRBD2 matching over 8 bases. This CDR3 contains 16 residues. Per germline, CDR1 MDHEN and CDR2 SYDVKM. Trimming removed 2 bases from V and 6 bases from J; junction bases left unmatched: 8. CDR3 coding DNA: TGTGCCAGCAGTTTAAGTCGGGAGGGCCCAGCCGGGGAGCTGTTTTTT. As protein: CASSLSREGPAGELFF.

This chain connects TRBV7-9 to TRBJ1-5; 8 bases match TRBD1. The CDR3 totals 16 residues. Trimming took 3 bases from V and 1 from J; bases not matched to a gene: 5. CDR1 and CDR2 (germline): SEHNR, FQNEAQ (reference sequence). The CDR3 reads CASSFQGATSNQPQHF. The CDR3 coding sequence is TGTGCCAGCAGCTTTCAGGGGGCGACAAGCAATCAGCCCCAGCATTTT.

The rearrangement uses TRBV20-1 and TRBJ1-1; D is unclear. V was shortened by 1 base and J by 4 bases, with 13 bases between the two germline ends. This CDR3 contains 14 residues. Looked up from germline, CDR1 is DFQATT and CDR2 is SNEGSKA (reference sequence). The CDR3 DNA reads TGCAGTGCTAGAGCTCCGGAAAGGGTCACTGAAGCTTTCTTT. As protein: CSARAPERVTEAFF.